Listed below are T cell receptor beta chains from one sample, sequenced in a study of T-cell memory formation after mild COVID-19. TCRdb reprocessed the 5' RACE reads via MiXCR and lists one record per CDR3 protein. The repertoire consists of under 200,000 distinct CDR3 sequences, with around 10% occurring once and the leading ten covering around 3.8%. Sequenced: PBMCs or a T cell subset sorted from them (not recorded which). The receptor source for this set is a man younger than 30 who had mild COVID-19 (a few samples of this study predate the infection). Cell type and time point are not known. The CDR3 runs from the conserved cysteine through the conserved F or W. D genes are given only for firm matches. Clone size, where shown, is once, few, many, or a class for clones that have expanded.

clone size | J gene | V gene | D gene | CDR3 protein | CDR3 DNA
few | TRBJ1-6 | TRBV21-1 | - | CASSKARPGVRSYNSPLHF | TGTGCCAGCAGCAAAGCGCGGCCGGGGGTAAGGTCCTATAATTCACCCCTCCACTTT
- | TRBJ1-1 | TRBV15 | - | CATSRDGGPMNTEAFF | TGTGCCACCAGCAGAGATGGGGGCCCCATGAACACTGAAGCTTTCTTT
few | TRBJ1-5 | TRBV20-1 | - | CSVITGTPLNQPQHF | TGCAGTGTTATAACGGGGACCCCGTTAAATCAGCCCCAGCATTTT
- | TRBJ1-6 | TRBV4-1 | - | CASSQDITVYSPLHF | TGCGCCAGCAGCCAAGATATAACAGTTTATTCACCCCTCCACTTT
many | TRBJ2-7 | TRBV2 | TRBD1 | CASSEQGADYEQYF | TGTGCCAGCAGTGAACAGGGGGCGGACTACGAGCAGTACTTC
few | TRBJ2-3 | TRBV5-1 | - | CASRPGQGLGTQYF | TGCGCCAGCAGGCCGGGACAAGGATTGGGAACGCAGTATTTT
many | TRBJ1-2 | TRBV6-5 | - | CASRAQGYYGYTF | TGTGCCAGCAGGGCACAGGGTTACTATGGCTACACCTTC
few | TRBJ2-3 | TRBV5-1 | TRBD1 | CASSFTGGTDTQYF | TGCGCCAGCAGCTTCACAGGGGGCACAGATACGCAGTATTTT
few | TRBJ2-5 | TRBV11-2 | TRBD1 | CASSSLQGYQETQYF | TGTGCCAGCAGCTCCCTACAGGGGTACCAAGAGACCCAGTACTTC
- | TRBJ2-1 | TRBV4-3 | - | CASSQEMAGPNEQFF | TGCGCCAGCAGCCAAGAGATGGCGGGGCCGAATGAGCAGTTCTTC
medium-sized | TRBJ2-5 | TRBV29-1 | - | CSVWIQETQYF | TGCAGCGTTTGGATCCAAGAGACCCAGTACTTC
- | TRBJ1-3 | TRBV12-3/TRBV12-4 | TRBD1 | CASTPAGGSGNTIYF | TGTGCCAGCACCCCGGCAGGGGGCTCTGGAAACACCATATATTTT
few | TRBJ2-3 | TRBV20-1 | - | CSAPSTGADTQYF | TGCAGTGCCCCCTCTACCGGGGCAGATACGCAGTATTTT